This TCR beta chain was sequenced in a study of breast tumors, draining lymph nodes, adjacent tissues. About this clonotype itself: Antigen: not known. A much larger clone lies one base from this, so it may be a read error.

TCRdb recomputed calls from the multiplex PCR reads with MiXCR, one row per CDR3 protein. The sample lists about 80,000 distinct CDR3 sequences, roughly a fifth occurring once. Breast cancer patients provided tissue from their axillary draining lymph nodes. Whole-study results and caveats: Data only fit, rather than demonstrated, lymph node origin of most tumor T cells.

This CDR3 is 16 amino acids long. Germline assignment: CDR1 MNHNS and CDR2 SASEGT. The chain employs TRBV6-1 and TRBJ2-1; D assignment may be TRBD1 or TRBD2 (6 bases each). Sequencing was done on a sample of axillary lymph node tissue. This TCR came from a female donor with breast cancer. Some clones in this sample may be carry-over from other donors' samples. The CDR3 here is CASGEDRRGSYNEQFF. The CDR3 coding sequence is TGTGCCAGCGGTGAAGATAGGAGGGGGTCCTACAATGAGCAGTTCTTC.